These 9 T cell receptor beta chains were sequenced from one sample in a study of blood T cell repertoires in COVID-19 (TCRdb year 2020). The library was obtained by the immunoSEQ multiplex PCR assay. The table was pulled from immuneACCESS by TCRdb, which kept in-frame rearrangements only. Such tables lose some clones; where checked, under half of the loss comes from unresolved V genes, and the rest has no known cause. The sample table lists around 300,000 clones, roughly nine tenths of them with a count of one. The ten largest clonotypes hold just under 0.95% of the sample. Sequenced: peripheral blood. All receptors come from a woman aged 40 to 49 who had recovered from COVID-19.

This rearrangement joins TRBV18 to TRBJ1-1, with 7 bases lining up with TRBD1. V gave up 5 bases and J gave up 11 bases; unmatched junction bases: 11. Germline V lookup: CDR1 KGHSH, CDR2 LQKENI. The CDR3 has 13 residues. The CDR3 loop reads CASSIDREVNAFF. The CDR3, as DNA: TGTGCCAGCTCAATAGACAGGGAGGTGAATGCTTTCTTT.

J is TRBJ2-7 and V is TRBV7-8; 7 nucleotides match TRBD1. The V gene end was trimmed by 5 bases and the J gene end by 1 base; junction bases not matched to a gene: 5. This CDR3 contains 14 residues. CDR1 is SGHVS, CDR2 FQNEAQ, per germline. DNA for the CDR3: TGTGCCAGCAGCGGAAGGGACAGTTCCTACGAGCAGTACTTC. Its protein product is CASSGRDSSYEQYF.

This sequence joins TRBV6-5 and TRBJ1-2; D might be TRBD1 (5 bases). There are 16 residues in the CDR3. CDR1 is MNHEY and CDR2 is SVGAGI in the germline V gene. The V end was cut by 0 bases, the J end by 4 bases, with 15 bases between. The CDR3, as DNA: TGTGCCAGCAGTTACTCGCAGGGAGGGGCTAGCTATGGCTACACCTTC. Its translation is CASSYSQGGASYGYTF.

The gene calls are TRBV9 and TRBJ2-5, with 12 bases fitting TRBD2. The CDR3 extends over 17 amino acids. The V segment lost 4 bases and the J segment 1 base; nucleotides outside the gene matches: 8. From germline, CDR1 is SGDLS and CDR2 YYNGEE. The DNA of the CDR3 is TGTGCCAGCAGCCCCGGACTAGCGGGGTTAGTCCAAGAGACCCAGTACTTC. This encodes CASSPGLAGLVQETQYF.

The chain links TRBV10-2 to TRBJ2-2; 11 bases match TRBD1. The CDR3 covers 15 residues. Trimming at V came to 5 bases and at J to 5 bases, leaving 4 bases not matched to a gene. Germline lookup yields CDR1 WSHSY and CDR2 SAAADI. CDR3 sequence reads: CASSTDRGRTGELFF. The CDR3, as DNA: TGCGCCAGCAGTACGGACAGGGGGCGAACCGGGGAGCTGTTTTTT.

The J gene is TRBJ1-3, the V gene TRBV6-5; D unclear. Trimming removed 6 bases from V and 0 bases from J, with 12 bases in between. The CDR3 length is 15 residues. CDR1 is MNHEY and CDR2 is SVGAGI in the germline V gene. CDR3 loop: CASRVTTDSGNTIYF. CDR3 DNA: TGTGCCAGCAGAGTGACAACCGACTCTGGAAACACCATATATTTT.

The chain joins TRBV5-1 to TRBJ1-4, with TRBD1 matching 7 bases. The ends lost 2 bases at V and 4 bases at J; junction bases unmatched: 2. CDR1 is SGHRS, CDR2 YFSETQ, per germline. This CDR3 spans 14 amino acids. The CDR3 bases are TGCGCCAGCAGCTTACAGGGGAGTAATGAAAAACTGTTTTTT. It yields the protein CASSLQGSNEKLFF.

V gene TRBV10-3 combines with J gene TRBJ2-7; TRBD1 is a possible D gene (5 bases). This CDR3 contains 13 residues. Trimming stripped 3 bases from V and 5 bases from J, with 11 bases between. Germline V gene lookup returns CDR1 ENHRY and CDR2 SYGVKD. The CDR3 is CAISDGHAHEQYF. The CDR3 nucleotides are TGTGCCATCAGTGATGGACATGCCCACGAGCAGTACTTC.

The CDR3 region has the DNA TGCAGCGTTGACAGCGGGAGGGCCTTTAATGAGCAGTTCTTC. This translates into CSVDSGRAFNEQFF. V gene TRBV29-1 combines with J gene TRBJ2-1; TRBD2 matches at 10 bases. The CDR3 has 14 residues. Germline trimming cut 3 bases from V and 7 bases from J; bases unmatched to any gene: 6. CDR1 and CDR2 (germline): SQVTM, ANQGSEA.